These T cell receptor beta chains were read from a single sample in a study of identical twins. TCRdb reprocessed the 5' RACE reads with MiXCR, giving one entry per CDR3 protein. Of roughly 570,000 distinct CDR3 sequences in the sample, more than 9% were seen once. The data were also submitted as part of a second study, on yellow fever vaccine responses in identical twins.

Sequenced: PBMCs. The receptor source for this set is a young woman in good health. The CDR3 runs from the conserved cysteine through the conserved F or W.

V gene: TRBV20-1; J gene: TRBJ2-4; CDR3 protein: CSAQFDGVNIQYF
V gene: TRBV2; J gene: TRBJ2-1; CDR3 protein: CASSEALGGGTLYNEQFF
V gene: TRBV11-2; J gene: TRBJ2-3; CDR3 protein: CASSVDPRSTDTQYF
V gene: TRBV5-1; J gene: TRBJ2-3; CDR3 protein: CASSVSQRQYF
V gene: TRBV7-2; J gene: TRBJ1-1; CDR3 protein: CASSLLGQGNTEAFF
V gene: TRBV4-1; J gene: TRBJ1-2; CDR3 protein: CASSQETAGYGYTF
V gene: TRBV18; J gene: TRBJ2-5; CDR3 protein: CASSAWTEMETQYF
V gene: TRBV20-1; J gene: TRBJ2-2; CDR3 protein: CSALGQRNTGELFF
V gene: TRBV20-1; J gene: TRBJ1-2; CDR3 protein: CSARTPGTGGGYTF
V gene: TRBV6-1; J gene: TRBJ2-7; CDR3 protein: CASSLSGGRNYEQYF
V gene: TRBV12-3/TRBV12-4; J gene: TRBJ2-3; CDR3 protein: CASGASGRTDTQYF
V gene: TRBV5-1; J gene: TRBJ2-3; CDR3 protein: CASSLWQVDTSTDTQYF
V gene: TRBV27; J gene: TRBJ2-7; CDR3 protein: CASSYGLGYEQYF
V gene: TRBV12-3/TRBV12-4; J gene: TRBJ2-3; CDR3 protein: CASSSSGGSTDTQYF
V gene: TRBV5-1; J gene: TRBJ2-5; CDR3 protein: CASSERGVRWTQYF
V gene: TRBV7-2; J gene: TRBJ1-2; CDR3 protein: CASNLTPGGVLGYTF
V gene: TRBV5-1; J gene: TRBJ2-3; CDR3 protein: CASSYQNPGLAGGTDTQYF
V gene: TRBV28; J gene: TRBJ2-3; CDR3 protein: CASSLEGAGTDTQYF
V gene: TRBV30; J gene: TRBJ2-1; CDR3 protein: CAWSVTSSYNEQFF
V gene: TRBV3-1; J gene: TRBJ2-7; CDR3 protein: CTRSPGFSRGFTPYEQYF
V gene: TRBV5-1; J gene: TRBJ2-1; CDR3 protein: CASNTGDKGNEQFF
V gene: TRBV11-1; J gene: TRBJ2-1; CDR3 protein: CASSSTMGPIRIYNEQFF
V gene: TRBV7-2; J gene: TRBJ2-2; CDR3 protein: CASSLDSGTAGELFF
V gene: TRBV7-9; J gene: TRBJ1-5; CDR3 protein: CASSLTSNQPQHF
V gene: TRBV12-3/TRBV12-4; J gene: TRBJ2-2; CDR3 protein: CASSLTGGDTGELFF
V gene: TRBV20-1; J gene: TRBJ2-6; CDR3 protein: CSARELARDRAGANVLTF
V gene: TRBV10-3; J gene: TRBJ2-5; CDR3 protein: CAISPKGQGKETQYF
V gene: TRBV6-1; J gene: TRBJ2-3; CDR3 protein: CASSVQREFDTDTQYF
V gene: TRBV2; J gene: TRBJ2-7; CDR3 protein: CASSEPGPYEQYF
V gene: TRBV7-9; J gene: TRBJ1-1; CDR3 protein: CASSFPGPEEAFF
V gene: TRBV29-1; J gene: TRBJ2-3; CDR3 protein: CSVEPGLAGPTDTQYF
V gene: TRBV5-1; J gene: TRBJ2-4; CDR3 protein: CASSPGQWGIQYF
V gene: TRBV6-1; J gene: TRBJ1-2; CDR3 protein: CASASGPVYGYTF
V gene: TRBV20-1; J gene: TRBJ2-2; CDR3 protein: CSARGEQWDTGELFF
V gene: TRBV28; J gene: TRBJ1-1; CDR3 protein: CASSPGISNTEAFF
V gene: TRBV5-1; J gene: TRBJ2-5; CDR3 protein: CASSRPQETQYF
V gene: TRBV29-1; J gene: TRBJ2-1; CDR3 protein: CSTKGRSYNEQFF
V gene: TRBV7-2; J gene: TRBJ2-6; CDR3 protein: CASSLRTGSFGANVLTF
V gene: TRBV7-3; J gene: TRBJ2-5; CDR3 protein: CASARAASETQYF
V gene: TRBV18; J gene: TRBJ2-5; CDR3 protein: CASSASGRLETQYF